This is a list of T cell receptor beta chains from one sample in a study of T-cell memory formation after mild COVID-19. TCRdb used MiXCR to reprocess the 5' RACE reads, holding one entry per CDR3 protein. The data hold about 27,000 distinct CDR3 sequences, with roughly 16% observed a single time. The sample consisted of PBMCs or a T cell subset sorted from them (not recorded which). The receptors come from an adult who had mild COVID-19 (a few samples of this study predate the infection). Cell type and time point are not known. The CDR3 runs from the conserved cysteine through the conserved F or W. A D gene is named only where the DNA matches it firmly. Clone size, where shown, is once, few, many, or a class for clones that have expanded.

clone_size,v_call,d_call,j_call,cdr3_nt,cdr3_aa
few,TRBV18,.,TRBJ1-5,TGTGCCAGCTCGGCCTGGACAACCCAGCCCCAGCATTTT,CASSAWTTQPQHF
many,TRBV4-3,TRBD2,TRBJ2-3,TGCGCCAGCAGCCAAGATCCGCTAGCGGGTAGCACAGATACGCAGTATTTT,CASSQDPLAGSTDTQYF
many,TRBV5-1,TRBD1,TRBJ1-1,TGCGCCAGCAGAAGGGGACAGGGGGTTTACACTGAAGCTTTCTTT,CASRRGQGVYTEAFF
many,TRBV5-1,.,TRBJ2-2,TGCGCCAGCAGCTTGAGGAGCAGCCCAGATCGGGGCACCGGGGAGCTGTTTTTT,CASSLRSSPDRGTGELFF
many,TRBV7-8,TRBD2,TRBJ2-3,TGTGCCAGCAGTGTGACTAGCGGGTACACAGATACGCAGTATTTT,CASSVTSGYTDTQYF
many,TRBV12-3/TRBV12-4,TRBD1,TRBJ2-6,TGTGCCAGCACCTCCGGGACAGCCTCTGGGGCCAACGTCCTGACTTTC,CASTSGTASGANVLTF
.,TRBV20-1,TRBD2,TRBJ2-3,TGCAGTGCTGGGCCGGGACTAGCTATAGATACGCAGTATTTT,CSAGPGLAIDTQYF
few,TRBV6-6,TRBD2,TRBJ2-3,TGTGCCAGCAGACCCCCCAGCGGGAGGGTGGCAGATACGCAGTATTTT,CASRPPSGRVADTQYF
.,TRBV7-3,.,TRBJ1-1,TGTGCCAGCAGCCCCGTTCCGGGACTCGAAGCTTTCTTT,CASSPVPGLEAFF
many,TRBV20-1,TRBD1,TRBJ1-6,TGCAGTGCTAGAGAACAGGGACAGCGTAATTCACCCCTCCACTTT,CSAREQGQRNSPLHF
.,TRBV7-6,.,TRBJ2-3,TGTGCCAGCAGCCCCGAGGGCGGGGAGGCAGATACGCAGTATTTT,CASSPEGGEADTQYF
many,TRBV12-3/TRBV12-4,TRBD2,TRBJ2-3,TGTGCCAGCAGCCCCTCCCTAGCGGGAAGGGGGACAGATACGCAGTATTTT,CASSPSLAGRGTDTQYF
medium-sized,TRBV5-1,TRBD1,TRBJ2-5,TGCGCCAGCAGCCCGGGACAGCCACAAGAGACCCAGTACTTC,CASSPGQPQETQYF
many,TRBV6-1,.,TRBJ1-2,TGTGCCAGCAGTGAAGCAGTTCGGTCTACGGGCTACACCTTC,CASSEAVRSTGYTF
many,TRBV4-1,TRBD1,TRBJ2-2,TGCGCCAGCAGCCCGGGACAGGGGGCTTTGACCGGGGAGCTGTTTTTT,CASSPGQGALTGELFF
many,TRBV5-4,TRBD2,TRBJ2-3,TGTGCCAGCAGCCACGAGGGGAGGGCCTCTTCAGATACGCAGTATTTT,CASSHEGRASSDTQYF
many,TRBV12-3/TRBV12-4,TRBD1,TRBJ2-3,TGTGCCAGCAGCCTAAGGACAGGGATCACAGATACGCAGTATTTT,CASSLRTGITDTQYF
few,TRBV20-1,.,TRBJ1-3,TGCAGTGCCCCCTCGAGGGGTGGAAACACCATATATTTT,CSAPSRGGNTIYF
.,TRBV7-8,TRBD2,TRBJ2-1,TGTGCCAGCAGCTTCGGGACTAGCGTCTTGATCTCCCAGTTCTTC,CASSFGTSVLISQFF
few,TRBV7-2,TRBD1,TRBJ1-5,TGTGCCAGCAGGTGGACAGGGAACAATCAGCCCCAGCATTTT,CASRWTGNNQPQHF
many,TRBV12-3/TRBV12-4,.,TRBJ1-2,TGTGCCAGCAGTACGGCCGTTAACTATGGCTACACCTTC,CASSTAVNYGYTF
medium-sized,TRBV5-1,.,TRBJ2-1,TGCGCCAGCAGCTTTAAAAAGGGAGTGAATGAGCAGTTCTTC,CASSFKKGVNEQFF
.,TRBV6-5,.,TRBJ2-7,TGTGCCAGCAGTTACTCCCAGGGTTCATACGAGCAGTACTTC,CASSYSQGSYEQYF